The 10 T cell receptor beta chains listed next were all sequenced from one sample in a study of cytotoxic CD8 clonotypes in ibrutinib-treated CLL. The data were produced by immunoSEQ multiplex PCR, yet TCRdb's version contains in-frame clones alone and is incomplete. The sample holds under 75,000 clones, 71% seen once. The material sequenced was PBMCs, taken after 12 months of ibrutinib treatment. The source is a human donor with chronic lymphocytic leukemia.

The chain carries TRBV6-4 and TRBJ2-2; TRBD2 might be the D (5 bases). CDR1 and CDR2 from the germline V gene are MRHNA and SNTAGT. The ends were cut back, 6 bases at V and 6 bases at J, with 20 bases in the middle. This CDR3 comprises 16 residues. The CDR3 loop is CASSPSGFSTAGELFF. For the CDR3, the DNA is TGTGCCAGCAGCCCCTCGGGGTTTAGTACCGCCGGGGAGCTGTTTTTT.

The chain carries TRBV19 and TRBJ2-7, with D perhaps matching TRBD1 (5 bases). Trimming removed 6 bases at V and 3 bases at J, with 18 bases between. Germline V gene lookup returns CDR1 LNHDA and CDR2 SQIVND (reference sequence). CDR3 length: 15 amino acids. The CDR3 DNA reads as TGTGCCAGTAGCCCAAAAGGGCAGGGTCGCTACGAGCAGTACTTC. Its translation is CASSPKGQGRYEQYF.

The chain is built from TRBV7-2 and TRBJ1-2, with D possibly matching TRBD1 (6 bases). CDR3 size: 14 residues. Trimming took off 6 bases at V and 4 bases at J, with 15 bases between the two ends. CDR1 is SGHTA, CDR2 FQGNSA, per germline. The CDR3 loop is CASRLEQGRYGYTF. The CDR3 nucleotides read TGTGCCAGCAGATTGGAACAGGGTCGCTATGGCTACACCTTC.

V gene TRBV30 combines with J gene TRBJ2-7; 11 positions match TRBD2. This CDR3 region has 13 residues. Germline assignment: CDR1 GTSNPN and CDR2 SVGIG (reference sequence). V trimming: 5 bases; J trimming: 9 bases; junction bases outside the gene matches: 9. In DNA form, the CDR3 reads TGTGCCTGGGGGGGAACTAGCGGGAGTGGGCAGTACTTC. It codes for CAWGGTSGSGQYF.

The CDR3, as DNA: TGTGCCAGCAGCGTAGGGGGAGGGGGAGGCTACGAGCAGTACTTC. Amino acids: CASSVGGGGGYEQYF. The chain employs TRBV11-2 and TRBJ2-7; TRBD2 is a possible D gene (7 bases). The CDR3 is made up of 15 amino acids. Germline V gene data show CDR1 as SGHAT and CDR2 as FQNNGV. Trimming took 5 bases from V and 3 from J, leaving 17 bases between them.

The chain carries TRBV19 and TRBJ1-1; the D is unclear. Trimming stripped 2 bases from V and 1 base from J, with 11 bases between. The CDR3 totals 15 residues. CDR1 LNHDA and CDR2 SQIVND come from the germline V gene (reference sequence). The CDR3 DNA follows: TGTGCCAGTAGTATATTCTGGGAAGCGAACACTGAAGCTTTCTTT. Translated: CASSIFWEANTEAFF.

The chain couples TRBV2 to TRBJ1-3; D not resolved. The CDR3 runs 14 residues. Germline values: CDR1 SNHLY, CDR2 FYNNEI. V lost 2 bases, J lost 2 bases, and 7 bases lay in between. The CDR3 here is CASSEMGTGNTIYF. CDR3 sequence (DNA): TGTGCCAGCAGTGAAATGGGTACTGGAAACACCATATATTTT.

The CDR3 is CASSLGTRTSNEQFF. As DNA, the CDR3 is TGTGCCAGCAGCTTAGGTACGCGGACGAGTAATGAGCAGTTCTTC. The chain recombines TRBV7-6 with TRBJ2-1; no clear D. From germline, CDR1 is SGHVS and CDR2 FNYEAQ. Trimming took 1 base from V and 7 from J, leaving 14 bases between them. This CDR3 contains 15 residues.

CDR3 sequence: CASSEATAYEQYF. The CDR3 coding sequence is TGTGCCAGCAGTGAAGCGACAGCCTACGAGCAGTACTTC. The chain carries TRBV6-1 and TRBJ2-7; D possibly corresponds to TRBD1 (5 bases). From germline, CDR1 is MNHNS and CDR2 SASEGT. The V end lost 0 bases, the J end lost 2 bases, and 5 bases lay between the germline ends. The CDR3 is made up of 13 amino acids.

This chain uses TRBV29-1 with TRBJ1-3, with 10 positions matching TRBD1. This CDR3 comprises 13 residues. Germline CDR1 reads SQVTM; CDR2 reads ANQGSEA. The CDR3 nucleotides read TGCAGTACGACAGGGGGCTCTGATAACACCATATATTTT. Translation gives CSTTGGSDNTIYF.